This T cell receptor (beta chain) emerged from a study of HIV-infected patients and healthy controls. The CDR3 runs 17 residues. V lost 4 bases, J lost 2 bases, and 15 bases lay in between. TCRdb fed the 5' RACE reads into MiXCR, producing one record per CDR3 protein. The table includes about 67,000 distinct CDR3 sequences, 16% detected once. The rearrangement uses TRBV12-3 or TRBV12-4 and TRBJ2-6; D is perhaps TRBD1 (6 bases). This TCR was sampled from a human donor in good health. The sequencing sample was made of CD4+ T cells from blood. The CDR3 loop is CASSSNRARTGANVLTF. The CDR3 DNA is TGTGCCAGCAGTTCCAACAGGGCCAGGACTGGGGCCAACGTCCTGACTTTC.